This T cell receptor (beta chain) was found in a study of blood T cell repertoires in COVID-19. TCRdb's copy holds only in-frame clones and misses some; the assay was immunoSEQ multiplex PCR. This sample has some 160,000 clones, with over 70% found just once. Germline V gives CDR1 SGHNT, CDR2 YENEEA. With 2 bases removed from V and 7 bases from J, the gap between germline ends came to 12 bases. The CDR3 runs to 13 residues. Sequenced sample: peripheral blood. The chain recombines TRBV11-3 with TRBJ2-7, with no clear D. The source is a man in his fifties with active or convalescent COVID-19. The CDR3 bases are TGTGCCAGCAGCTTAAGTCAACCCGGTGAGCAGTACTTC. This translates into CASSLSQPGEQYF.